This TCR beta chain is from a study of graft-versus-host responses after intestinal transplantation (dated by TCRdb to the early 2020s). In terms of the full investigation: The transplants that recipients received were multivisceral, liver-intestinal, or isolated intestinal. Every recipient was given anti-thymocyte globulin induction, followed by approximately three years of maintenance tacrolimus and steroids. After intestinal transplantation, graft-versus-host and host-versus-graft alloreactive T cell clones were followed in the graft, circulation and bone marrow using bulk TCR-beta CDR3 sequencing. Alloreactive clones were identified by sequencing pre-transplant mixed lymphocyte reaction products and comparing these products with unstimulated pre-transplant donor and recipient T cells. A cohort of 24 intestinal transplant recipients, including one retransplant, was enrolled, and 3 patients lacking pretransplant specimens were excluded. A peak of at least 4% donor T cells among recipient peripheral blood mononuclear cells was the definition used for donor T cell macrochimerism. Samples from a few later patients were sequenced in-house on an Illumina MiSeq with MiXCR processing rather than by the commercial service.

The sample's time point label, decoded: cells obtained before transplantation from donor or recipient. Mixed lymphocyte reactions plated some 200,000 CFSE-labeled pre-transplant responders with some 200,000 irradiated violet-dye-labeled stimulators and were cultured for about 6 days. Proliferating CD3+CD4+CFSE-low and CD3+CD8+CFSE-low responder cells were FACS-sorted on a BD Influx sorter after the mixed lymphocyte reaction. As encoded in the germline V gene, CDR1 is MDHEN while CDR2 is SYDVKM. V is shortened by 7 bases, J by 7 bases, and the region joining them spans 17 bases. The CDR3, from cysteine to phenylalanine, totals 13 residues. CDR3 DNA only is kept here, 39 bases in frame from base 1. The library was prepared using the immunoSEQ multiplex PCR assay. For most patients, genomic DNA was isolated with the Qiagen DNeasy Blood and Tissue Kit and shipped frozen to Adaptive Biotechnologies for TCR sequencing. High-throughput TCR-beta CDR3 sequencing of genomic DNA from most patients was performed by Adaptive Biotechnologies. The original methods were these. Adaptive's ImmunoSEQ software was the source of the TCR sequencing data for 18 patients, while a few other patients were processed with MiXCR and VDJtools. To correct CD4 versus CD8 sorting errors, any sequence found in both subsets at a frequency ratio below 5:1 was removed. CDR3 nucleotide sequences shared between donor and recipient were removed because their origin could not be assigned. To count as alloreactive, a clone needed at least 2-fold expansion over unstimulated cells and a minimum CFSE-low frequency of 0.002% (template counts) or 0.001% (read counts). A clone was considered mappable if detected in the sequenced pre-transplant spleen, lymph node, or MLR CFSE-low populations of the donor or recipient. The cumulative frequency of alloreactive clones was calculated as a percentage of all sequences, weighted by copy number. TCRdb limited this immuneACCESS table to in-frame rearrangements with V and J called. A share of clones is missing; checked studies link under half to unresolved V genes, and the rest is unexplained. For V, J and clone size, that table is used; D and trimming come from the DNA. For this sample the table gives 5,000 to 6,500 clones, of which 30% to 40% were detected only once. The biggest ten clones account for around 31% of the sample.

Summary of the overall study and its limitations: GvH clones were detected in recipient bone marrow, and some of these GvH clones were observed earlier in ileal mucosa or blood, consistent with an intestinal mucosal origin. Peak levels of circulating GvH clones were associated with declines in HvG clones early after transplant. High GvH to HvG T cell clonal ratios were observed in the allografts of patients with donor T cell macrochimerism. The conclusions were limited by the relatively low number and heterogeneity of the intestinal transplant patients.

This clone was counted only a few times. No per-base quality is available; no much larger clone lies one base away. The sequencing here drew on alloreactive CD8+ T cells from a mixed lymphocyte reaction culture, taken before intestinal transplant. The sample's cell subset or site label, decoded: CFSE-low proliferating T cells sorted from roughly six-day pre-transplant mixed lymphocyte reaction (GvH or HvG direction). The chain employs TRBV28 and TRBJ2-7; no confident D gene assignment can be made. The TCR was taken from a human patient who received an intestinal transplant. The CDR3 sequence is CASMLVPSREQYF. In nucleotides, the sequence is TGTGCCAGCATGCTTGTCCCGTCGAGGGAGCAGTACTTC.